The rows below give T cell receptor beta chains drawn from one sample of a study of T-cell reconstitution after alpha-beta-depleted transplantation in children. TCRdb passed the PCR reads through MiXCR, listing each CDR3 protein once. The top ten clones hold 14% of a sample with about 600,000 distinct CDR3 sequences, approximately 22% of them seen once. Sequencing was performed on PBMCs, mostly from graft donor cells, taken 360 days after TCRalphabeta/CD19-depleted stem cell transplant. These receptors were collected from a boy less than two years old who had a stem cell transplant for acute myeloid leukemia, so the T cells may come from the graft donor. Both conserved end residues are part of each CDR3.

j_call v_call cdr3_aa
TRBJ2-1 TRBV10-2 CASSDSGRDEQFF
TRBJ2-7 TRBV9 CASSRQDAYEQYF
TRBJ2-3 TRBV20-1 CSARISGLTDTQYF
TRBJ2-5 TRBV29-1 CSVDIGLAGGQETQYF
TRBJ2-7 TRBV15 CATSRDGGQGTYEQYF
TRBJ2-3 TRBV7-2 CASSLDLVTQYF
TRBJ2-3 TRBV10-3 CAISESEASRDTQYF
TRBJ2-1 TRBV29-1 CSVAALAGGRNEQFF
TRBJ2-1 TRBV25-1 CASSAPPRGGSYNEQFF
TRBJ2-5 TRBV20-1 CSARMKAFGETQYF
TRBJ2-3 TRBV6-1 CASSPAGLGTQYF
TRBJ2-3 TRBV20-1 CSARGGAGSTDTQYF
TRBJ2-7 TRBV7-9 CASSRPGGRLVYEQYF
TRBJ2-1 TRBV6-1 CASGRQGLRNEQFF
TRBJ2-2 TRBV20-1 CSTAEAGELFF
TRBJ2-7 TRBV7-8 CASSSLGQGIYEQYF
TRBJ1-3 TRBV5-1 CASSSLGTAGNTIYF
TRBJ2-1 TRBV28 CASSSGGLLYNEQFF
TRBJ2-4 TRBV15 CATGSDSGENIQYF
TRBJ2-2 TRBV20-1 CSARDRAGTGELFF
TRBJ2-3 TRBV18 CASSPPKDTQYF
TRBJ2-3 TRBV24-1 CATSDRQGVTDTQYF
TRBJ2-1 TRBV7-2 CASSQDRKAYNEQFF
TRBJ1-5 TRBV6-2/TRBV6-3 CASSYVSNQPQHF
TRBJ2-3 TRBV5-5 CASLLGSTDTQYF
TRBJ2-3 TRBV20-1 CSARSAYPSTDTQYF
TRBJ2-1 TRBV4-2 CASSKPSGGVYNEQFF
TRBJ2-3 TRBV20-1 CSARGPNGAVNTDTQYF
TRBJ1-6 TRBV20-1 CSARVPGQGRSSPLHF
TRBJ1-1 TRBV6-2/TRBV6-3 CASRKGGQAFF
TRBJ2-7 TRBV12-3/TRBV12-4 CASSSPQGGNEQYF
TRBJ1-5 TRBV12-3/TRBV12-4 CASRGGGPSNQPQHF
TRBJ1-5 TRBV4-3 CASSQDHGGSNQPQHF
TRBJ1-5 TRBV20-1 CSASDRDNQPQHF
TRBJ1-6 TRBV6-5 CASSPGVHYSPLHF
TRBJ2-1 TRBV4-3 CASSPNQAHEQFF
TRBJ1-1 TRBV6-5 CASSFVQGQGTEAFF
TRBJ2-3 TRBV7-2 CASSWRGGRGTDTQYF
TRBJ1-1 TRBV20-1 CSAFPGQTNTEAFF
TRBJ2-3 TRBV12-3/TRBV12-4 CASSFSTSDTQYF
TRBJ1-1 TRBV4-1 CASSQEWGLLMNTEAFF